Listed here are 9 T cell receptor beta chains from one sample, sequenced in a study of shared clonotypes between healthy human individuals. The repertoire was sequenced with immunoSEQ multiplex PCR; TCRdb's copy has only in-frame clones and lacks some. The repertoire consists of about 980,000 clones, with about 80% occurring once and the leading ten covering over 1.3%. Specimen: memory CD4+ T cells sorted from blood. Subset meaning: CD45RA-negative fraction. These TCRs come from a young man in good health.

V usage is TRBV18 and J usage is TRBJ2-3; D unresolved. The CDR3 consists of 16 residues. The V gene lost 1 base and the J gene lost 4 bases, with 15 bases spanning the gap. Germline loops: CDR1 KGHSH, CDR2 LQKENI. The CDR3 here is CASSPLTLRSPDTQYF. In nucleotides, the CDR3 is TGTGCCAGCTCACCACTCACCCTAAGGTCCCCAGATACGCAGTATTTT.

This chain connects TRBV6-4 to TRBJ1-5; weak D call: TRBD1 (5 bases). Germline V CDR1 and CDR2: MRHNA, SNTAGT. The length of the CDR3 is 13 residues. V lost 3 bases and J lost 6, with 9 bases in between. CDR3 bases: TGTGCCAGCAGTGAGGGGCCTACTCAGCCCCAGCATTTT. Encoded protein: CASSEGPTQPQHF.

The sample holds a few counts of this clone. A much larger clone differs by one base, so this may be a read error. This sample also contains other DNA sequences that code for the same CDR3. The CDR3 DNA reads as TGTGCCAGCAGTGTCGACACCGGGGAGCTGTTTTTT. Translation: CASSVDTGELFF. The chain uses TRBV2 and TRBJ2-2; D call uncertain. The V end lost 4 bases, the J end lost 3 bases, and 3 bases lay between the germline ends. The CDR3 loop spans 12 amino acids. The germline V gene has CDR1 SNHLY and CDR2 FYNNEI. Filled out from reference TRBV2 and TRBJ2-2, the complete variable domain reads EPEVTQTPSHQVTQMGQEVILRCVPISNHLYFYWYRQILGQKVEFLVSFYNNEISEKSEIFDDQFSVERPDGSNFTLKIRSTKLEDSAMYFCASSVDTGELFFGEGSRLTVL.

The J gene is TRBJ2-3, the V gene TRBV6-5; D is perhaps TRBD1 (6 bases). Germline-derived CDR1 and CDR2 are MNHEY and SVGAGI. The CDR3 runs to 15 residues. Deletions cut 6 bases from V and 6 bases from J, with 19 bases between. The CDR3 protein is CASRTSGQLHDTQYF. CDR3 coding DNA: TGTGCCAGCAGGACATCTGGACAGCTCCACGATACGCAGTATTTT.

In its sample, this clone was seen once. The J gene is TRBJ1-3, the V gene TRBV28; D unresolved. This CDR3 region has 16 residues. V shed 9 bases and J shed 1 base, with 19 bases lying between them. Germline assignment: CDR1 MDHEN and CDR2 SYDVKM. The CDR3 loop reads CASKTNSLPSGNTIYF. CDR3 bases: TGTGCCAGTAAAACAAATTCCCTGCCATCTGGAAACACCATATATTTT.

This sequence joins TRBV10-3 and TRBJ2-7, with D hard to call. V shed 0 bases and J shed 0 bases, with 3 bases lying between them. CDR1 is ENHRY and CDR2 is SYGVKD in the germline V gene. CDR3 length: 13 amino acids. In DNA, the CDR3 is TGTGCCATCAGTGAGTCAAGCTCCTACGAGCAGTACTTC. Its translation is CAISESSSYEQYF.

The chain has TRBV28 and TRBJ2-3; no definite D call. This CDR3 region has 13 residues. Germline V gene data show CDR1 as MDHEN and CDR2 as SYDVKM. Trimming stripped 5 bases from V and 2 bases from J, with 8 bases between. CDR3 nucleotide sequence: TGTGCCAGCAGTACCTATCACACAGATACGCAGTATTTT. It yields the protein CASSTYHTDTQYF.

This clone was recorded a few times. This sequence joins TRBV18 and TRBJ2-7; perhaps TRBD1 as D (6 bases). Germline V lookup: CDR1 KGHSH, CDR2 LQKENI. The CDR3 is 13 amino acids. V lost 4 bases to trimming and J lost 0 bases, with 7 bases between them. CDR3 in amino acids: CASSRDNSYEQYF. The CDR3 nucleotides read TGTGCCAGCTCACGGGACAACTCCTACGAGCAGTACTTC. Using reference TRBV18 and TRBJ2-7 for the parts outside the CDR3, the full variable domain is NAGVMQNPRHLVRRRGQEARLRCSPMKGHSHVYWYRQLPEEGLKFMVYLQKENIIDESGMPKERFSAEFPKEGPSILRIQQVVRGDSAAYFCASSRDNSYEQYFGPGTRLTVT.

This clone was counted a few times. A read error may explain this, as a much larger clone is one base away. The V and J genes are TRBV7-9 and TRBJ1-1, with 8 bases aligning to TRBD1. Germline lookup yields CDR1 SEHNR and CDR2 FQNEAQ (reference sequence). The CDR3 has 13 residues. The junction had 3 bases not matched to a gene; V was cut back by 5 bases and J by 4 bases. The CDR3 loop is CASSHTGGTEAFF. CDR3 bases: TGTGCCAGCAGCCACACAGGGGGCACTGAAGCTTTCTTT.